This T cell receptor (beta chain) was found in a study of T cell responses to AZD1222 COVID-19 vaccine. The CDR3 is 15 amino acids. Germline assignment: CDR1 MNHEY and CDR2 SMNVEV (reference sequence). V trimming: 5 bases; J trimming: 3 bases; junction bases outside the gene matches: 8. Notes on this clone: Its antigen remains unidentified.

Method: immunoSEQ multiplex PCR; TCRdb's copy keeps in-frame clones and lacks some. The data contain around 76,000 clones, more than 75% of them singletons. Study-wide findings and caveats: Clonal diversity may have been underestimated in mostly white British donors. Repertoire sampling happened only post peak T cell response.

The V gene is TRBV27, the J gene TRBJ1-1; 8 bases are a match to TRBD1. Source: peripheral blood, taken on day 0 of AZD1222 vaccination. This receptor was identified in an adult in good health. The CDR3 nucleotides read TGTGCCAGCAGTCCGTGGACAGGGAAAGACACTGAAGCTTTCTTT. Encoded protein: CASSPWTGKDTEAFF.